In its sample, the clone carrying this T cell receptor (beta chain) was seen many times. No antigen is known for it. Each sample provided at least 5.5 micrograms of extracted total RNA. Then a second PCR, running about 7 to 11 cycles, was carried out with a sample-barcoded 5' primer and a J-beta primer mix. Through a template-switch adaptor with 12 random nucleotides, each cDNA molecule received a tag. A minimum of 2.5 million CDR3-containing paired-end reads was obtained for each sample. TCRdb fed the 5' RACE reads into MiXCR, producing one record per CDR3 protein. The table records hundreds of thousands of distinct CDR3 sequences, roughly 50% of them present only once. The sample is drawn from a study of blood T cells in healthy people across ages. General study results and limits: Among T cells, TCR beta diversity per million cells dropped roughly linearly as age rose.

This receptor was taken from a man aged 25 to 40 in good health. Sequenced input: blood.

The CDR3 protein is CSARDRNSGGYTF. The CDR3 DNA sequence: TGCAGTGCTAGAGATAGAAACAGCGGGGGCTACACCTTC. The rearrangement links TRBV20-1 to TRBJ1-2; D is uncertain. Trimming left V 0 bases short and J 8 bases short, with 13 bases between. CDR3 length: 13 residues. In germline, CDR1 is DFQATT, CDR2 SNEGSKA (reference sequence).